The entry below gives a single T cell receptor beta chain sequence along with its context. The antigen is unknown. These data belong to a study of early T cells in non-severe SARS-CoV-2 infection. Study information: Investigators sequenced bulk RNA drawn from unsorted whole blood, and chains remained unpaired. Points from the study as a whole: Clonotype matching in VDJdb favored anti-spike CD8 responses and did not capture private and CD4 specificities.

V gave up 5 bases and J gave up 5 bases; unmatched junction bases: 5. From germline, CDR1 is SGHTA and CDR2 FQGTGA. This CDR3 contains 14 residues. Each cDNA molecule carried a unique molecular identifier. MiXCR, applied by TCRdb to the 5' RACE reads, yields one record per CDR3 protein. The sample includes around 70,000 distinct CDR3 sequences, more than 9% of them seen just once. Sequences were obtained from whole blood. V usage is TRBV7-3 and J usage is TRBJ1-1; 10 nucleotides match TRBD1. The clonotype was recovered from an adult who was a healthcare worker with PCR-confirmed SARS-CoV-2 infection or an uninfected control (not recorded which). For the CDR3, the DNA is TGTGCCAGCAGCCCGGGACAGGGGAGGACTGAAGCTTTCTTT. Protein sequence: CASSPGQGRTEAFF. The complete variable domain, with remaining parts taken from reference TRBV7-3 and TRBJ1-1, reads GAGVSQTPSNKVTEKGKYVELRCDPISGHTALYWYRQSLGQGPEFLIYFQGTGAADDSGLPNDRFFAVRPEGSVSTLKIQRTERGDSAVYLCASSPGQGRTEAFFGQGTRLTVV.